The rows below give T cell receptor beta chains drawn from one sample of a study of shared clonotypes between healthy human individuals. The method was immunoSEQ multiplex PCR; TCRdb's version includes in-frame clones alone and lacks a portion of them. Among about 2.4 million clones listed, approximately 94% were seen once. The material sequenced was naive CD4+ T cells from PBMCs. These receptor sequences come from a man younger than 30 in good health. Some clones in this sample may be carry-over from other donors' samples. The CDR3 runs from the conserved cysteine through the conserved F or W. A D gene is named only where the DNA matches it firmly. Size is omitted from some rows. Given values are once, few, many or a class for expanded clones.

j_call	clone_size	v_call	d_call	cdr3_nt	cdr3_aa
TRBJ1-1	few	TRBV7-3	.	TGTGCCAGCAGCTTAACCAGAAACACTGAAGCTTTCTTT	CASSLTRNTEAFF
TRBJ2-7	.	TRBV7-9	TRBD2	TGTGCCAGCAGCCCTAGCGGGGGCACCTACGAGCAGTACTTC	CASSPSGGTYEQYF
TRBJ1-1	.	TRBV5-1	.	TGCGCCAGCAGCCCCGGACAGTGGAACACTGAAGCTTTCTTT	CASSPGQWNTEAFF
TRBJ2-7	.	TRBV6-5	TRBD1	TGTGCCAGCAGTTACTCGTTAAGGACAGGGGGTGAAGAGCAGTACTTC	CASSYSLRTGGEEQYF
TRBJ2-6	.	TRBV14	TRBD1	TGTGCCAGCAGCCAAGGCTACAACAGGGGCGGTCGGCCCTCTGGGGCCAACGTCCTGACTTTC	CASSQGYNRGGRPSGANVLTF
TRBJ2-7	.	TRBV27	TRBD1	TGTGCCAGCAGGGGACAGATTGGCTACGAGCAGTACTTC	CASRGQIGYEQYF
TRBJ1-1	.	TRBV2	.	TGTGCCAGCAGTGACCCCGGATTGAACACTGAAGCTTTCTTT	CASSDPGLNTEAFF
TRBJ1-5	once	TRBV5-4	.	TGTGCCAGCAGCAATACCGGGAGCAATCAGCCCCAGCATTTT	CASSNTGSNQPQHF
TRBJ1-1	once	TRBV4-3	.	TGCGCCAGCAGCCTGGGAGAGTGGAACACTGAAGCTTTCTTT	CASSLGEWNTEAFF
TRBJ1-2	.	TRBV7-9	.	TGTGCCAGCAGCTCACAGGGTTTGGAAGGCTACACCTTC	CASSSQGLEGYTF
TRBJ2-4	.	TRBV27	TRBD2	TGTGCCAGCAGTTCGGGGGGGGGCCATGCCAAAAACATTCAGTACTTC	CASSSGGGHAKNIQYF
TRBJ2-3	.	TRBV2	TRBD2	TGTGCCAGCAGGAAGGAAGGACTAGCGGGGGGACTGGATACGCAGTATTTT	CASRKEGLAGGLDTQYF
TRBJ2-3	.	TRBV7-8	.	TGTGCCAGCAGCTTGGGTCAGTCCTACCTGGGGACGCAGTATTTT	CASSLGQSYLGTQYF
TRBJ1-6	.	TRBV28	.	TGTGCCAGCAGTTTACCCACCTGGCAGGCCAGCTATAATTCACCCCTCCACTTT	CASSLPTWQASYNSPLHF
TRBJ1-1	.	TRBV6-5	.	TGTGCCAGCAGACAGGACAGTGAAGCTTTCTTT	CASRQDSEAFF
TRBJ2-5	.	TRBV7-9	TRBD2	TGTGCCAGCAGCTTGATAGCGGGATCCCAAGAGACCCAGTACTTC	CASSLIAGSQETQYF
TRBJ1-1	.	TRBV29-1	.	TGCAGCGTTCAAACAGGCCCCATGAACACTGAAGCTTTCTTT	CSVQTGPMNTEAFF
TRBJ2-2	.	TRBV5-8	TRBD1	TGTGCCAGCAGCTTAGGGTCCGGGACAGGGGACTTTTCCGGGGAGCTGTTTTTT	CASSLGSGTGDFSGELFF
TRBJ1-2	.	TRBV7-3	.	TGTGCCAGCAGCCCGCAAGGTGGTATTGCTAACTATGGCTACACCTTC	CASSPQGGIANYGYTF
TRBJ1-1	.	TRBV6-4	.	TGTGCCACCTCGAGGGGTTTAGGGGACACTGAAGCTTTCTTT	CATSRGLGDTEAFF
TRBJ2-1	.	TRBV5-1	TRBD2	TGCGCCAGCAGCCCTATAGCGGGAGCGGGGTACAATGAGCAGTTCTTC	CASSPIAGAGYNEQFF
TRBJ2-7	.	TRBV7-3	TRBD2	TGTGCCAGCAGCCCCGACCCCTCCGGGACTATATACGAGCAGTACTTC	CASSPDPSGTIYEQYF
TRBJ1-2	.	TRBV23-1	.	TGCGCCAGCAGTCATCCACGACAGCCCTATGGCTACACCTTC	CASSHPRQPYGYTF
TRBJ2-7	.	TRBV5-1	TRBD1	TGCGCCAGCAGCGTTTACAGGGGGCGGAAAAGCGAGCAGTACTTC	CASSVYRGRKSEQYF
TRBJ2-1	.	TRBV20-1	.	TGCAGTGCCCCTAGTTTAGGTGAGCAGTTCTTC	CSAPSLGEQFF
TRBJ2-7	.	TRBV27	TRBD1	TGTGCCAGCAGTTTACCCGGGACAGGGGGCGGCGAGCAGTACTTC	CASSLPGTGGGEQYF
TRBJ2-3	.	TRBV9	TRBD2	TGTGCCAGCAGCGTAGGGCTAGCGGGAGGCGTCGTAGATACGCAGTATTTT	CASSVGLAGGVVDTQYF
TRBJ2-2	.	TRBV4-2	.	TGTGCCAGCAGAGGCGGGAACACCGGGGAGCTGTTTTTT	CASRGGNTGELFF
TRBJ1-2	.	TRBV5-5	.	TGTGCCAGCAGCTTGGTAGCTGGGGAGGGCTACACCTTC	CASSLVAGEGYTF
TRBJ2-7	.	TRBV6-5	.	TGTGCCAGCACGAAGCACAGCCCCTACGAGCAGTACTTC	CASTKHSPYEQYF
TRBJ2-3	.	TRBV4-1	.	TGCGCCAGCAGCCCCCTAAGGGGCGGGGCGGATACGCAGTATTTT	CASSPLRGGADTQYF
TRBJ2-5	.	TRBV6-7	TRBD1	TGTGCCAGGGTACACCTCAGGGGGCAGGAGACCCAGTACTTC	CARVHLRGQETQYF
TRBJ1-3	.	TRBV6-1	.	TGTGCCAGCAGTGCCCAAGCGGGGGGTTCCCTCGAAAACACCATATATTTT	CASSAQAGGSLENTIYF
TRBJ1-5	.	TRBV15	TRBD1	TGTGCCACCAGCAGAGCCAATACAGGGGGTTTGAGACAGCCCCAGCATTTT	CATSRANTGGLRQPQHF
TRBJ1-6	once	TRBV7-6	TRBD1	TGTGCCAGCAGCCACGGGACAGGACGTTCACCCCTCCACTTT	CASSHGTGRSPLHF
TRBJ1-5	once	TRBV7-2	.	TGTGCCAGCAGCCCTTGGACGGGTAGCAATCAGCCCCAGCATTTT	CASSPWTGSNQPQHF
TRBJ2-5	.	TRBV5-4	TRBD1	TGTGCCAGCAGCTCGCGACAGGGGGCCCAAGAGACCCAGTACTTC	CASSSRQGAQETQYF
TRBJ2-1	.	TRBV11-3	.	TGTGCCAGCAGTCTGCGTGGGGCCTACAATGAGCAGCTCTTC	CASSLRGAYNEQLF
TRBJ1-1	few	TRBV5-6	.	TGTGCCAGCAGCTTCGGGGCTGTAACTGAAGCTTTCTTT	CASSFGAVTEAFF
TRBJ1-1	.	TRBV7-6	.	TGTGCCAGCAGCCCCACAGTAGACATTATGAACACTGAAGCTTTCTTT	CASSPTVDIMNTEAFF
TRBJ2-3	.	TRBV2	.	TGTGCCGGCAGTCTCGCAGATACGCAGTATTTT	CAGSLADTQYF
TRBJ2-2	.	TRBV19	TRBD2	TGTGCCAGTAGTATAGAACCTGAACTAGCGGGGATCTTTAACACCGGGGAGCTGTTTTTT	CASSIEPELAGIFNTGELFF
TRBJ2-7	.	TRBV19	.	TGTGCCAGTAGTCCTCGACCCCTTTCCTCACCCCTGCACGAGCAGTACTTC	CASSPRPLSSPLHEQYF
TRBJ1-2	.	TRBV2	.	TGTGCCAGCAAGGGGCTCACCCGCGAGTGGGGCTACACCTTC	CASKGLTREWGYTF
TRBJ1-4	once	TRBV5-1	.	TGCGCCAGCAGCTTTGGAGGGTCTAATGAAAAACTGTTTTTT	CASSFGGSNEKLFF
TRBJ2-7	.	TRBV9	TRBD2	TGTGCCAGCAGCGTAGACGGTAGCGGGTGGGAGCAGTACTTC	CASSVDGSGWEQYF
TRBJ1-4	.	TRBV5-1	.	TGCGCCAGCAGCTTGGCCGGGGCAGAAGACCATAATGAAAAACTGTTTTTT	CASSLAGAEDHNEKLFF
TRBJ2-1	.	TRBV11-2	.	TGTGCCAGCAGAGAACTCGGCAATCGGTTTATTGAGCAGTTCTTC	CASRELGNRFIEQFF
TRBJ1-2	.	TRBV4-1	TRBD1	TGCGCCAGCAGCCTCTACCGACAGGGACTCTATGGCTACACCTTC	CASSLYRQGLYGYTF